The clone carrying this TCR beta chain was recorded at least ten times. Its antigen remains unknown. In the PCR, 60 Vbeta and 13 Jbeta primers were used. Sequencing was performed with immunoSEQ multiplex PCR; in TCRdb, only in-frame clones are kept and a portion is missing. The data contain roughly 86,000 clones, more than 55% of them singletons. The sample belongs to a study of cytomegalovirus exposure and HLA in healthy donors. This CDR3 region has 15 residues. V was pared by 7 bases and J by 3 bases, with 16 bases between. CDR1 and CDR2 (germline): SNHLY, FYNNEI. Study conclusions and caveats: Evidence from a later analysis indicated that most CMV-associated TCR beta chains looked HLA-restricted. A prior analysis recorded that most TCR beta V segments were productive about 90% or about 30% of the time. Later analysis demonstrated an association between a missense DCLRE1C variant and TCR beta V- and J-gene trimming.

The source material was PBMCs. The sequence was obtained from a woman between 45 and 65 years old in good health and CMV-seropositive. J is TRBJ1-5 and V is TRBV2; TRBD1 is a possible D gene (6 bases). In DNA, the CDR3 is TGTGCCAGCACCCCGACAGGAGAGATCAATCAGCCCCAGCATTTT. Encoded protein: CASTPTGEINQPQHF.